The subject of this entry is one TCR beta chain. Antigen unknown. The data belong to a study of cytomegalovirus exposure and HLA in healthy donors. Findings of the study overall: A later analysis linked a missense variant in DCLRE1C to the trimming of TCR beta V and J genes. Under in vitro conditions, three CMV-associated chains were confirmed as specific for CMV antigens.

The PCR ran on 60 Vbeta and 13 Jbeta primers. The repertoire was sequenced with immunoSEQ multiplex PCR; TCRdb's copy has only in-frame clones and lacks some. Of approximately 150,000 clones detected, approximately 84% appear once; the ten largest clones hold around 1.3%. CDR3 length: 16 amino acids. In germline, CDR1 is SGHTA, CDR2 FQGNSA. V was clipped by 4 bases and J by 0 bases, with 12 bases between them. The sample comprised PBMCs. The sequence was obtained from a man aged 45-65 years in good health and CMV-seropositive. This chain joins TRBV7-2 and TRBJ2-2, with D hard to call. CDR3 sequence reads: CASSSGRIANTGELFF. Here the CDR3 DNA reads TGTGCCAGCAGCTCGGGTCGGATTGCGAACACCGGGGAGCTGTTTTTT. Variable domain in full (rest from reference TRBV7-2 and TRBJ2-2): GAGVSQSPSNKVTEKGKDVELRCDPISGHTALYWYRQSLGQGLEFLIYFQGNSAPDKSGLPSDRFSAERTGGSVSTLTIQRTQQEDSAVYLCASSSGRIANTGELFFGEGSRLTVL.